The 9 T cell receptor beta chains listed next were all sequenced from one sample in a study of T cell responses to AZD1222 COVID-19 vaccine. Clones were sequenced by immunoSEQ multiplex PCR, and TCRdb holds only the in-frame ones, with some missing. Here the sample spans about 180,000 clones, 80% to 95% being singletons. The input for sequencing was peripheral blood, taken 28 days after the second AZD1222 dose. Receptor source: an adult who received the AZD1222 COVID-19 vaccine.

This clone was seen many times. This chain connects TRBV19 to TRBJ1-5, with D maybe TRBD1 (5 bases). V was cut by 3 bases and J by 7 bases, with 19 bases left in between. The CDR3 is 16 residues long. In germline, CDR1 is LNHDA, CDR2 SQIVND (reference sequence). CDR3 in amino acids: CASSIGKSREGQPQHF. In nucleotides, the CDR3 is TGTGCCAGTAGTATCGGCAAAAGTAGGGAGGGGCAGCCCCAGCATTTT.

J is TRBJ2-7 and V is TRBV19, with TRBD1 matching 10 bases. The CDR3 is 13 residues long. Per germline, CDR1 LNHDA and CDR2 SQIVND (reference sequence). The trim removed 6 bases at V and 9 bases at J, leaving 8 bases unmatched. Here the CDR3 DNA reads TGTGCCAGTAGGACGACAGGGGGCGCGGGGCAGTACTTC. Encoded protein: CASRTTGGAGQYF.

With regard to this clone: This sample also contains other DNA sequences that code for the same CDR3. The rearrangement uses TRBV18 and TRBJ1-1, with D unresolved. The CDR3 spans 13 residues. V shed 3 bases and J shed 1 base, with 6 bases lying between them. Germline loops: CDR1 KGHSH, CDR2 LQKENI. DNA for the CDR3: TGTGCCAGCTCACCCACGGGGAACACTGAAGCTTTCTTT. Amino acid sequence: CASSPTGNTEAFF.

The DNA of the CDR3 is TGTGCCAGCAGTTACTCAGAGACAGGGCCCGAAAAACTGTTTTTT. This encodes CASSYSETGPEKLFF. This chain uses TRBV6-5 with TRBJ1-4; 7 positions match TRBD1. V was clipped by 0 bases and J by 8 bases; unmatched bases: 6. Germline CDR1 reads MNHEY; CDR2 reads SVGAGI. This CDR3 has 15 residues.

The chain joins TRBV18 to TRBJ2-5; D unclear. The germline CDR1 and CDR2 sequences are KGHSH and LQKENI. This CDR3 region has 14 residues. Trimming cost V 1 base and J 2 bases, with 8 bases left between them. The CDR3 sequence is CASSPQNSQETQYF. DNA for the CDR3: TGTGCCAGCTCACCACAAAACAGTCAAGAGACCCAGTACTTC.

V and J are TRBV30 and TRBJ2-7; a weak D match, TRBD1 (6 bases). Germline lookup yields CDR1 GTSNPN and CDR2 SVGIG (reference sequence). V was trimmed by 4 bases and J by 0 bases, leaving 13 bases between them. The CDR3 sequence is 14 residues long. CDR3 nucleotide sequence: TGTGCCTGGACGACAGGTGGGAGCTCCTACGAGCAGTACTTC. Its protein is CAWTTGGSSYEQYF.

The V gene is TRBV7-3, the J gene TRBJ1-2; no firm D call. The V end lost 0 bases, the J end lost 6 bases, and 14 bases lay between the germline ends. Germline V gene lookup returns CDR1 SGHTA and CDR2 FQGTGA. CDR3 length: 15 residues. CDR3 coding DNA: TGTGCCAGCAGCTTAACGGGCGGAGCCGAGAATGGCTACACCTTC. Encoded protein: CASSLTGGAENGYTF.

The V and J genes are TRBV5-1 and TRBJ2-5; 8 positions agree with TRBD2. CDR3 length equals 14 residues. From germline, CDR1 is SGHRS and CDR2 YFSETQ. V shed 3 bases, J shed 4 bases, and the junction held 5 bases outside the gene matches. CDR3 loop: CASSSGGAGETQYF. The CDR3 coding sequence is TGCGCCAGCAGCTCCGGGGGGGCCGGAGAGACCCAGTACTTC.

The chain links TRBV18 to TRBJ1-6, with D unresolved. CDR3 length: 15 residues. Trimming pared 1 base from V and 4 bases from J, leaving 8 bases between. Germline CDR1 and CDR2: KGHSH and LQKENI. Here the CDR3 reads CASSPQEMYNSPLHF. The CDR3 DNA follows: TGTGCCAGCTCACCACAGGAGATGTATAATTCACCCCTCCACTTT.